The 11 T cell receptor beta chains presented below share a single source sample, sequenced in a study of early T cells in non-severe SARS-CoV-2 infection. Each CDR3 protein is one row after TCRdb ran MiXCR on the 5' RACE reads. Of 60,000 to 70,000 distinct CDR3 sequences in the sample, around 6.5% were seen once. The material was whole blood, obtained at baseline. All receptors come from an adult who was a healthcare worker with PCR-confirmed SARS-CoV-2 infection or an uninfected control (not recorded which).

This clonotype has ten or more counts. The J gene is TRBJ2-1, the V gene TRBV29-1, with D possibly TRBD2 on 6 matching bases. V lost 6 bases, J lost 9 bases, and 12 bases lay in between. From germline, CDR1 is SQVTM and CDR2 ANQGSEA. This CDR3 contains 11 residues. DNA of the CDR3: TGCAGCGTCGGAGGGCCGGGTGAGCAGTTCTTC. This codes for CSVGGPGEQFF.

The chain joins TRBV2 to TRBJ1-2; TRBD1 matches at 9 bases. V trimming: 10 bases; J trimming: 4 bases; junction bases outside the gene matches: 7. CDR3 size: 13 residues. Per germline, CDR1 SNHLY and CDR2 FYNNEI. CDR3 bases: TGTGCCAACCCGACAGGGGGAGGCTATGGCTACACCTTC. Translation gives CANPTGGGYGYTF.

This clonotype has ten or more counts. This chain links TRBV28 with TRBJ1-2; TRBD1 matches at 7 bases. V dropped 4 bases and J dropped 7; count of bases not matched to a gene: 6. CDR3 size: 13 residues. CDR1 MDHEN and CDR2 SYDVKM come from the germline V gene. Here the CDR3 reads CASSSVDRVGYTF. CDR3 coding DNA: TGTGCCAGCAGTTCAGTTGACAGGGTTGGCTACACCTTC.

This clonotype was counted ten times or more. This chain links TRBV19 with TRBJ2-7; D unresolved. V dropped 7 bases and J dropped 6 bases, with 10 bases sitting between them. Germline loops: CDR1 LNHDA, CDR2 SQIVND (reference sequence). The CDR3 is made up of 11 amino acids. CDR3 residues: CASTSGVEQYF. In DNA form, the CDR3 reads TGTGCCAGTACCTCGGGCGTCGAGCAGTACTTC.

In this sample, this clonotype turned up many times. V gene TRBV7-3 combines with J gene TRBJ1-3, with a weak D call TRBD1 (6 bases). The CDR3 has 15 residues. Germline CDR1 SGHTA, CDR2 FQGTGA. Trimming removed 5 bases from V and 4 bases from J, with 15 bases in between. CDR3 DNA sequence: TGTGCCAGCAGCCCCAAGGGGGGGGACGGAAACACCATATATTTT. Translated, it gives CASSPKGGDGNTIYF.

This clonotype was observed a few times. The rearrangement joins TRBV29-1 to TRBJ2-3; D gene ambiguous. The CDR3 is made up of 14 amino acids. The ends were cut back, 0 bases at V and 7 bases at J, with 14 bases in the middle. CDR1 and CDR2 from the germline V gene are SQVTM and ANQGSEA. For the CDR3, the DNA is TGCAGCGTTGAAGATCGAGAGTCCTCCCATACGCAGTATTTT. Residues: CSVEDRESSHTQYF.

This clonotype was observed a handful of times. The chain joins TRBV7-6 to TRBJ2-2, with 8 bases fitting TRBD1. Trimming removed 4 bases from V and 4 bases from J; junction bases left unmatched: 26. Germline V CDR1 and CDR2: SGHVS, FNYEAQ. The CDR3 extends over 22 amino acids. In DNA, the CDR3 is TGTGCCAGCAGCTACCCTAGAAATACCGGAGGACAGGGTGAGGAGGTCACCGGGGAGCTGTTTTTT. It yields the protein CASSYPRNTGGQGEEVTGELFF.

This clonotype was observed at least ten times. The J gene is TRBJ1-3, the V gene TRBV3-1; D gene ambiguous. V was shortened by 4 bases and J by 0 bases, with 10 bases between the two germline ends. The germline V gene encodes CDR1 LGHDT and CDR2 YNNKEL (reference sequence). The CDR3 extends over 15 amino acids. The DNA of the CDR3 is TGTGCCAGCAGCCTGTTATCAAGCTCTGGAAACACCATATATTTT. Translating it yields CASSLLSSSGNTIYF.

This clonotype appeared many times. The rearrangement uses TRBV24-1 and TRBJ2-1; 14 nucleotides agree with TRBD2. Germline lookup yields CDR1 KGHDR and CDR2 SFDVKD. The V gene end was trimmed by 4 bases and the J gene end by 7 bases; junction bases not matched to a gene: 8. The CDR3 sequence is 17 residues long. CDR3 coding DNA: TGTGCCACCAGTGACCCCTCCGGGACTAGCGGGAGAAATGAGCAGTTCTTC. Translated: CATSDPSGTSGRNEQFF.

This clonotype has at least ten counts. V gene TRBV20-1 combines with J gene TRBJ1-3, with D possibly being TRBD1 (5 bases). In germline, CDR1 is DFQATT, CDR2 SNEGSKA (reference sequence). This CDR3 is built from 13 residues. The ends were cut back, 5 bases at V and 4 bases at J, with 12 bases in the middle. The CDR3 DNA follows: TGCAGTGCTCCGACAGCGTGGGGAAACACCATATATTTT. Its translation is CSAPTAWGNTIYF.

This clonotype has a count of ten or more. This chain uses TRBV6-5 with TRBJ2-1; 7 bases are a match to TRBD2. Germline trimming cut 4 bases from V and 2 bases from J; bases unmatched to any gene: 11. This CDR3 has 17 residues. Germline V lookup: CDR1 MNHEY, CDR2 SVGAGI. This CDR3 reads CASSFAPGGGPYNEQFF. The CDR3 DNA reads as TGTGCCAGCAGTTTCGCTCCTGGGGGGGGACCCTACAATGAGCAGTTCTTC.